The 16 T cell receptor beta chains reported below all come from one sample, sequenced in a study of T-cell memory formation after mild COVID-19. Using its own MiXCR run on the 5' RACE reads, TCRdb lists one record per CDR3 protein. The sample gives about 260,000 distinct CDR3 sequences, 8.2% of which show up once; roughly 23% is in the top ten. Sample: PBMCs or a T cell subset sorted from them (not recorded which). Receptors originate from a man younger than 30 who had mild COVID-19 (a few samples of this study predate the infection). Cell type and time point are not known.

This sequence joins TRBV5-1 and TRBJ2-1; TRBD1 aligns across 7 bases. CDR3 length: 14 residues. CDR1 is SGHRS and CDR2 is YFSETQ in the germline V gene. The V segment lost 4 bases and the J segment 10 bases; nucleotides outside the gene matches: 11. As DNA, the CDR3 is TGCGCCAGCAGCCGGGGACAGCCTCGAGAGGAGCAGTTCTTC. This encodes CASSRGQPREEQFF.

A few counts support this clonotype. This chain joins TRBV7-6 and TRBJ2-1, with TRBD2 identical over 8 bases. The CDR3 totals 14 residues. Germline V gene data show CDR1 as SGHVS and CDR2 as FNYEAQ. With 5 bases clipped from V and 6 bases from J, the junction kept 6 bases outside the gene matches. CDR3 in DNA: TGTGCCAGCAGCGTCGGGACTAGTCCCAATGAGCAGTTCTTC. Translating gives CASSVGTSPNEQFF. The entire variable domain, with the rest obtained from reference TRBV7-6 and TRBJ2-1, is as follows: GAGVSQSPRYKVTKRGQDVALRCDPISGHVSLYWYRQALGQGPEFLTYFNYEAQQDKSGLPNDRFSAERPEGSISTLTIQRTEQRDSAMYRCASSVGTSPNEQFFGPGTRLTVL.

The chain employs TRBV5-1 and TRBJ1-2; D is undetermined. Germline-derived CDR1 and CDR2 are SGHRS and YFSETQ. The CDR3 is made up of 14 amino acids. Deletions cut 2 bases from V and 0 bases from J, with 8 bases between. In DNA form, the CDR3 reads TGCGCCAGCAGCTTTACAGAGTCTAACTATGGCTACACCTTC. Protein: CASSFTESNYGYTF.

The genes are TRBV2 and TRBJ2-7; TRBD2 is a possible D gene (5 bases). The CDR3 covers 10 residues. V was clipped by 11 bases and J by 7 bases, with 12 bases between them. CDR1 is SNHLY, CDR2 FYNNEI, per germline. The DNA for the CDR3 is TGTGCCGGTACCTCGGGGGAGCAGTACGTC. It yields the protein CAGTSGEQYV.

This chain connects TRBV20-1 to TRBJ1-4; no clear D gene. The CDR3 covers 11 residues. CDR1 is DFQATT and CDR2 is SNEGSKA in the germline V gene (reference sequence). Between the trimmed V and J ends, which lost 7 bases and 8 bases, there was a span of 11 bases. For the CDR3, the DNA is TGCAGTGGATTACAGACGGAAAAACTGTTTTTT. Translating it yields CSGLQTEKLFF.

Many counts were recorded for this clonotype. V and J are TRBV7-2 and TRBJ1-5; TRBD1 matches 9 bases. Germline CDR1 and CDR2: SGHTA and FQGNSA. This CDR3 has 15 residues. The V gene end was trimmed by 2 bases and the J gene end by 5 bases; junction bases not matched to a gene: 4. The CDR3 nucleotides are TGTGCCAGCAGCTTATTCGACAGGGGGTATCAGCCCCAGCATTTT. Residues: CASSLFDRGYQPQHF.

The genes are TRBV7-9 and TRBJ2-1, with 10 bases lining up with TRBD1. In germline, CDR1 is SEHNR, CDR2 FQNEAQ (reference sequence). Trimming took 4 bases from V and 8 from J; bases not matched to a gene: 11. CDR3 length: 16 amino acids. The CDR3 sequence: CASSSLRSTGGHEQFF. For the CDR3, the DNA is TGTGCCAGCAGCTCTCTTAGATCGACAGGGGGCCATGAGCAGTTCTTC.

This clonotype showed up just a few times. The chain uses TRBV6-2 or TRBV6-3 and TRBJ1-5; TRBD1 matches at 8 bases. Germline assignment: CDR1 MNHEY and CDR2 SVGEGT. CDR3 length: 14 amino acids. The ends lost 7 bases at V and 5 bases at J; junction bases unmatched: 7. This chain's CDR3 is CASTWAGGDQPQHF. CDR3 DNA: TGTGCCAGCACCTGGGCAGGGGGCGATCAGCCCCAGCATTTT.

The rearrangement uses TRBV20-1 and TRBJ2-1; 7 bases fit TRBD1. V was pared by 7 bases and J by 1 base, with 10 bases of the junction left unmatched. CDR3 length: 15 residues. Looked up from germline, CDR1 is DFQATT and CDR2 is SNEGSKA (reference sequence). The CDR3 is CSGVAGTVSYNEQFF. CDR3 sequence (DNA): TGCAGTGGCGTAGCCGGGACAGTTTCCTACAATGAGCAGTTCTTC.

The chain employs TRBV6-6 and TRBJ1-4; D is unresolved. The CDR3 is 14 residues long. The V end lost 10 bases, the J end lost 0 bases, and 12 bases lay between the germline ends. Germline CDR1 and CDR2: MNHNY and SVGAGI (reference sequence). The CDR3 DNA is TGTGCCACCCGCTGGGCCGCAACTAATGAAAAACTGTTTTTT. The encoded protein is CATRWAATNEKLFF.

The chain links TRBV29-1 to TRBJ2-7, with 7 bases identical to TRBD1. J gave up 1 base and V 8 bases, and 5 bases lay outside the gene matches. Germline V CDR1 and CDR2: SQVTM, ANQGSEA. There are 12 residues in the CDR3. The CDR3 DNA sequence: TGCAGCTCACTGGGACAGTCCTACGAGCAGTACTTC. Translation: CSSLGQSYEQYF.

This clonotype was recorded a few times. The CDR3 sequence is CASSPASNQPQHF. In nucleotides, the CDR3 is TGTGCCAGCAGTCCAGCAAGCAATCAGCCCCAGCATTTT. The chain links TRBV28 to TRBJ1-5, with no clear D. V was pared by 5 bases and J by 1 base, with 6 bases between. The germline V gene has CDR1 MDHEN and CDR2 SYDVKM. CDR3 length: 13 residues.

This clonotype was counted only a few times. The chain carries TRBV7-9 and TRBJ2-2; 9 nucleotides agree with TRBD2. V was clipped by 5 bases and J by 2 bases; unmatched bases: 6. The CDR3 totals 16 residues. The germline CDR1 and CDR2 sequences are SEHNR and FQNEAQ (reference sequence). The DNA for the CDR3 is TGTGCCAGCAGCCCCCGGCGGGGGGGAAACACCGGGGAGCTGTTTTTT. It encodes CASSPRRGGNTGELFF.

At least ten counts were recorded for this clonotype. This chain joins TRBV6-5 and TRBJ1-5; D is perhaps TRBD1 (6 bases). V shed 5 bases and J shed 0 bases, with 11 bases lying between them. This CDR3 region has 15 residues. Germline lookup yields CDR1 MNHEY and CDR2 SVGAGI. The CDR3 protein is CASSATGYSNQPQHF. The CDR3, as DNA: TGTGCCAGCAGTGCGACAGGATATAGCAATCAGCCCCAGCATTTT.

This clonotype was counted a few times. The rearrangement joins TRBV7-3 to TRBJ1-2, with TRBD1 matching over 8 bases. J gave up 11 bases and V 6 bases, and 11 bases lay outside the gene matches. Germline assignment: CDR1 SGHTA and CDR2 FQGTGA. The CDR3 loop spans 13 amino acids. This chain's CDR3 is CASSPSDRASYTF. The DNA for the CDR3 is TGTGCCAGCAGTCCTTCGGACAGGGCGAGTTACACCTTC.

This clonotype has a count of ten or more. V gene TRBV27 combines with J gene TRBJ2-2, with 8 bases aligning to TRBD1. Unmatched junction bases numbered 7, after V lost 6 bases and J lost 7 bases. Germline CDR1 MNHEY, CDR2 SMNVEV (reference sequence). The CDR3 has 14 residues. CDR3 sequence: CASSRTGFRGELFF. CDR3 bases: TGTGCCAGCAGCCGGACAGGGTTCCGCGGGGAGCTGTTTTTT.